Detailed here is one T cell receptor (beta chain). The antigen remains undetermined. This specimen comes from a study of T cell responses to AZD1222 COVID-19 vaccine. Overall study results and limits: At 160-218 and 743-854, vaccine-associated CD4 TCRs were dominant, and they spanned spike.

Assay: immunoSEQ multiplex PCR; the TCRdb copy retains only in-frame clones and omits some. The table includes 110,000 to 150,000 clones, just over 90% detected once. The CDR3 extends over 15 amino acids. Germline V gives CDR1 SNHLY, CDR2 FYNNEI. Trimming left V 4 bases short and J 0 bases short, with 9 bases between. This material consisted of peripheral blood, taken on day 0 of AZD1222 vaccination. This sequence joins TRBV2 and TRBJ2-2, with D maybe TRBD2 (5 bases). The clonotype was recovered from an adult in good health. In nucleotides, the CDR3 is TGTGCCAGCAGTGGGAGGACCACGAACACCGGGGAGCTGTTTTTT. Translated: CASSGRTTNTGELFF.